The sequence of this T cell receptor beta chain was determined in a study of identical twins. This clonotype was observed a few times. Its antigen is undetermined. MiXCR, applied by TCRdb to the 5' RACE reads, yields one record per CDR3 protein. The table includes more than 400,000 distinct CDR3 sequences, 15% detected once. After removal of 4 bases from V and 3 bases from J, the junction contained 4 bases not matched to a gene. Germline CDR1 reads KGHDR; CDR2 reads SFDVKD. The CDR3 is made up of 16 amino acids. Findings and caveats of the study: The more abundant beta clonotypes in cord blood had fewer insertions, and memory repertoires did not show this.

The data were also submitted as part of a second study, on yellow fever vaccine responses in identical twins. That report adds: Twins reportedly had a vaccine T cell response that seemed partly convergent, partly personalized.

The sample taken for sequencing was CD4+ T cells sorted from blood. The V gene is TRBV24-1, the J gene TRBJ2-1; 11 nucleotides line up with TRBD2. This receptor was obtained from a woman between 18 and 29 years old in good health. For the CDR3, the DNA is TGTGCCACCAGTGACCCGACTAGCGGGAACTACAATGAGCAGTTCTTC. Translated: CATSDPTSGNYNEQFF.